These T cell receptor beta chains were read from a single sample in a study of blood T cell repertoires in COVID-19. Measured with immunoSEQ multiplex PCR; TCRdb has only the in-frame clones, and not every one. The profile shows around 160,000 clones, 82% of them singletons. The specimen was PBMCs or T cells enriched from blood (not recorded which). The receptor source for this set is a man in his fifties who had recovered from COVID-19. The CDR3 runs from the conserved cysteine through the conserved F or W. Each record gives: D gene, CDR3 length, clone size, V gene, J gene, CDR3 DNA, CDR3 protein. D genes are given only for firm matches. For some rows the clone size is stated as once, few or many, or as a class when expanded; others skip it.

d_call: TRBD2; cdr3_length: 12; clone_size: NA; v_call: TRBV5-4; j_call: TRBJ2-1; cdr3_nt: TGTGCCAGCAGCTTGGAAGCGGGAGATGTTTTCTTC; cdr3_aa: CASSLEAGDVFF
d_call: TRBD2; cdr3_length: 17; clone_size: NA; v_call: TRBV11-2; j_call: TRBJ2-7; cdr3_nt: TGTGCCAGCAGCTTATCCAGCGGGGGCTTTCCTTCCTACGAGCAGTACTTC; cdr3_aa: CASSLSSGGFPSYEQYF
d_call: NA; cdr3_length: 12; clone_size: NA; v_call: TRBV12-3/TRBV12-4; j_call: TRBJ1-4; cdr3_nt: TGTGCCAGCAGCCCGGGGGTTGAAAAACTGTTTTTT; cdr3_aa: CASSPGVEKLFF
d_call: NA; cdr3_length: 13; clone_size: few; v_call: TRBV19; j_call: TRBJ1-6; cdr3_nt: TGTGCCAGTCATTTCCGGGGGGATTCACCCCTCCACTTT; cdr3_aa: CASHFRGDSPLHF
d_call: TRBD2; cdr3_length: 15; clone_size: NA; v_call: TRBV25-1; j_call: TRBJ2-1; cdr3_nt: TGTGCCAGCAGTGATTCGAGACTAGCTTACAATGAGCAGTTCTTC; cdr3_aa: CASSDSRLAYNEQFF
d_call: TRBD1; cdr3_length: 15; clone_size: few; v_call: TRBV5-1; j_call: TRBJ2-7; cdr3_nt: TGCGCCAGCAGCTCCACAGGGACAGGGGCCCACGAGCAGTACTTC; cdr3_aa: CASSSTGTGAHEQYF
d_call: TRBD2; cdr3_length: 12; clone_size: NA; v_call: TRBV25-1; j_call: TRBJ2-7; cdr3_nt: TGTGCCAGCAGTGGGACCGGGAGGGAGCAGTACTTC; cdr3_aa: CASSGTGREQYF
d_call: NA; cdr3_length: 15; clone_size: NA; v_call: TRBV5-1; j_call: TRBJ1-6; cdr3_nt: TGCGCCAGCAGCTTGAACAGCCTACCTAATTCACCCCTCCACTTT; cdr3_aa: CASSLNSLPNSPLHF
d_call: TRBD2; cdr3_length: 16; clone_size: NA; v_call: TRBV24-1; j_call: TRBJ2-2; cdr3_nt: TGTGCCACCAGTGCACGTCGGGGGGTTGGCACCGGGGAGCTGTTTTTT; cdr3_aa: CATSARRGVGTGELFF
d_call: TRBD2; cdr3_length: 16; clone_size: NA; v_call: TRBV19; j_call: TRBJ2-7; cdr3_nt: TGTGCCAGTAGCCCCGGACTAGCGGGCTACCTATACGAGCAGTACTTC; cdr3_aa: CASSPGLAGYLYEQYF
d_call: TRBD1; cdr3_length: 14; clone_size: NA; v_call: TRBV28; j_call: TRBJ1-3; cdr3_nt: TGTGCCAGCAGTTCGAGGGGGCATGGAGACACCATATATTTT; cdr3_aa: CASSSRGHGDTIYF
d_call: NA; cdr3_length: 15; clone_size: once; v_call: TRBV6-5; j_call: TRBJ1-1; cdr3_nt: TGTGCCAGCAGACCATACAGGACCACTAACACTGAAGCTTTCTTT; cdr3_aa: CASRPYRTTNTEAFF
d_call: TRBD1; cdr3_length: 13; clone_size: NA; v_call: TRBV5-1; j_call: TRBJ1-1; cdr3_nt: TGCGCCAGCAGCGTCGGACAGGGGGCGGGAGCTTTCTTT; cdr3_aa: CASSVGQGAGAFF
d_call: NA; cdr3_length: 13; clone_size: NA; v_call: TRBV19; j_call: TRBJ1-3; cdr3_nt: TGTGCCAGTAGTGTTGGGGCCGGAAACACCATATATTTT; cdr3_aa: CASSVGAGNTIYF
d_call: TRBD2; cdr3_length: 19; clone_size: NA; v_call: TRBV24-1; j_call: TRBJ2-5; cdr3_nt: TGTGCCACCAGTGATTCAAAACTAGCGGCGCTTAGGTCGGGGGAGACCCAGTACTTC; cdr3_aa: CATSDSKLAALRSGETQYF
d_call: TRBD1; cdr3_length: 14; clone_size: NA; v_call: TRBV3-1/TRBV3-2; j_call: TRBJ2-7; cdr3_nt: TGTGCCAGCAGCACCGCCGGGACAGTATACGAGCAGTACTTC; cdr3_aa: CASSTAGTVYEQYF
d_call: NA; cdr3_length: 15; clone_size: NA; v_call: TRBV27; j_call: TRBJ1-1; cdr3_nt: TGTGCCAGCAGTCCGCCCCCGGCGGGGAACACTGAAGCTTTCTTT; cdr3_aa: CASSPPPAGNTEAFF
d_call: TRBD1; cdr3_length: 15; clone_size: NA; v_call: TRBV19; j_call: TRBJ1-3; cdr3_nt: TGTGCCAGTAGGCTGGGACAGGGGTATGGAAACACCATATATTTT; cdr3_aa: CASRLGQGYGNTIYF
d_call: TRBD1; cdr3_length: 15; clone_size: NA; v_call: TRBV9; j_call: TRBJ2-1; cdr3_nt: TGTGCCAGCAGTCCGGGGGACAGGGGGTTCGATGAGCAGTTCTTC; cdr3_aa: CASSPGDRGFDEQFF
d_call: TRBD2; cdr3_length: 18; clone_size: NA; v_call: TRBV4-1; j_call: TRBJ2-1; cdr3_nt: TGCGCCAGCAGCCAAGATCCCATCCCCAGCGGGAGTTACAATGAGCAGTTCTTC; cdr3_aa: CASSQDPIPSGSYNEQFF
d_call: NA; cdr3_length: 13; clone_size: NA; v_call: TRBV10-3; j_call: TRBJ2-3; cdr3_nt: TGTGCCATCAGTATAGCTAGCACAGATACGCAGTATTTT; cdr3_aa: CAISIASTDTQYF
d_call: TRBD1; cdr3_length: 15; clone_size: NA; v_call: TRBV28; j_call: TRBJ2-7; cdr3_nt: TGTGCCAGCAGTTTATGGGACAGGGATACCTACGAGCAGTACTTC; cdr3_aa: CASSLWDRDTYEQYF
d_call: NA; cdr3_length: 12; clone_size: once; v_call: TRBV6-1; j_call: TRBJ1-1; cdr3_nt: TGTGCCAGCAGTGATCCTGTCACTGAAGCTTTCTTT; cdr3_aa: CASSDPVTEAFF
d_call: TRBD2; cdr3_length: 15; clone_size: NA; v_call: TRBV19; j_call: TRBJ2-1; cdr3_nt: TGTGCCAGTAGTACCGGACTAGTAGCCTACAATGAGCAGTTCTTC; cdr3_aa: CASSTGLVAYNEQFF